These T cell receptor beta chains were read from a single sample in a study of technical replicates of blood from a few donors. Clones were read by immunoSEQ multiplex PCR, and TCRdb kept only the in-frame ones, dropping some. The sample lists tens of thousands of clones; 92% were seen once. The specimen sequenced was T cells isolated from PBMCs. All receptors derive from a human donor in good health. The CDR3 runs from the conserved cysteine through the conserved F or W. Each record gives: clone size, V gene, J gene, CDR3 length, CDR3 protein. Expanded clones get a size class; other rows say once, few or many, or leave the size out.

clone size: .
V gene: TRBV19
J gene: TRBJ2-3
CDR3 length: 16
CDR3 protein: CASSIQGRMVADTQYF

clone size: .
V gene: TRBV10-3
J gene: TRBJ1-2
CDR3 length: 13
CDR3 protein: CAITRDRVDGYTF

clone size: .
V gene: TRBV27
J gene: TRBJ2-7
CDR3 length: 12
CDR3 protein: CASSPDFYEQYF

clone size: few
V gene: TRBV2
J gene: TRBJ1-1
CDR3 length: 10
CDR3 protein: CAILGTEAFF

clone size: once
V gene: TRBV11-2
J gene: TRBJ2-5
CDR3 length: 15
CDR3 protein: CASSLDPQGKETQYF

clone size: .
V gene: TRBV19
J gene: TRBJ1-1
CDR3 length: 13
CDR3 protein: CASSRRSGTEAFF

clone size: .
V gene: TRBV10-3
J gene: TRBJ1-1
CDR3 length: 13
CDR3 protein: CAISITGDTEAFF

clone size: .
V gene: TRBV10-3
J gene: TRBJ2-7
CDR3 length: 13
CDR3 protein: CAAGSGRAHEQYF

clone size: .
V gene: TRBV27
J gene: TRBJ1-1
CDR3 length: 13
CDR3 protein: CASSSITGTEAFF

clone size: .
V gene: TRBV9
J gene: TRBJ2-4
CDR3 length: 15
CDR3 protein: CASSVEGREVNIQYF

clone size: .
V gene: TRBV28
J gene: TRBJ2-7
CDR3 length: 19
CDR3 protein: CASTPPPLIAGAFLYEQYF

clone size: .
V gene: TRBV7-8
J gene: TRBJ1-4
CDR3 length: 15
CDR3 protein: CASSLDREGNEKLFF

clone size: .
V gene: TRBV21-1
J gene: TRBJ1-5
CDR3 length: 15
CDR3 protein: CASSNRGARNQPQHF

clone size: .
V gene: TRBV5-1
J gene: TRBJ2-1
CDR3 length: 18
CDR3 protein: CASSSRPGLAGENDEQFF

clone size: once
V gene: TRBV2
J gene: TRBJ2-2
CDR3 length: 18
CDR3 protein: CASTFPLSSGRAGGELFF

clone size: .
V gene: TRBV7-9
J gene: TRBJ2-3
CDR3 length: 16
CDR3 protein: CASSLDGSGSPYTQYF

clone size: .
V gene: TRBV15
J gene: TRBJ1-5
CDR3 length: 16
CDR3 protein: CATSRAFRLSNQPQHF

clone size: .
V gene: TRBV19
J gene: TRBJ1-5
CDR3 length: 15
CDR3 protein: CASSFSGTGGQPQHF

clone size: .
V gene: TRBV9
J gene: TRBJ2-5
CDR3 length: 17
CDR3 protein: CASSVGASGIGQETQYF

clone size: .
V gene: TRBV9
J gene: TRBJ2-2
CDR3 length: 15
CDR3 protein: CASSIRTSGSGELFF

clone size: .
V gene: TRBV19
J gene: TRBJ2-7
CDR3 length: 14
CDR3 protein: CASSIGRLHYEQYF

clone size: .
V gene: TRBV4-2
J gene: TRBJ2-6
CDR3 length: 15
CDR3 protein: CASSQSVAGANVLTF

clone size: .
V gene: TRBV4-2
J gene: TRBJ2-1
CDR3 length: 14
CDR3 protein: CASSQERSRNEQFF

clone size: .
V gene: TRBV11-3
J gene: TRBJ2-7
CDR3 length: 14
CDR3 protein: CASSLEGHTYEQYF

clone size: once
V gene: TRBV30
J gene: TRBJ2-7
CDR3 length: 17
CDR3 protein: CAWSRGYLAGPIYEQYF

clone size: .
V gene: TRBV6-6
J gene: TRBJ1-5
CDR3 length: 12
CDR3 protein: CASSAGGQPQHF

clone size: .
V gene: TRBV5-5
J gene: TRBJ2-2
CDR3 length: 17
CDR3 protein: CASSRNLRGQRTGELFF

clone size: .
V gene: TRBV7-2
J gene: TRBJ2-7
CDR3 length: 14
CDR3 protein: CASSFFPAGYEQYF